This entry lists 28 T cell receptor beta chains sequenced from one sample in a study of blood T cell repertoires in COVID-19. The data were produced by immunoSEQ multiplex PCR, yet TCRdb's version contains in-frame clones alone and is incomplete. Among under 200,000 clones listed, 84% were seen once. The sequenced material came from peripheral blood. The receptors shown here come from a woman at least 80 years old with COVID-19, enrolled during active disease.

CDR3 bases: TGTGCCAGCTCATTCCTAGCGGGAGGCCCTAGCACAGATACGCAGTATTTT. Its protein is CASSFLAGGPSTDTQYF. V and J are TRBV18 and TRBJ2-3; TRBD2 aligns across 11 bases. The CDR3 has 17 residues. The junction had 7 bases not matched to a gene; V was cut back by 5 bases and J by 0 bases. CDR1 is KGHSH and CDR2 is LQKENI in the germline V gene.

V usage is TRBV7-9 and J usage is TRBJ2-1; a weak D match, TRBD2 (7 bases). The CDR3 loop spans 13 amino acids. V lost 11 bases to trimming and J lost 4 bases, with 15 bases between them. Germline lookup yields CDR1 SEHNR and CDR2 FQNEAQ (reference sequence). The chain's CDR3 is CAGKEGGYNEQFF. In DNA form, the CDR3 reads TGTGCCGGGAAGGAGGGGGGGTACAATGAGCAGTTCTTC.

This chain joins TRBV29-1 and TRBJ1-1; 7 bases fit TRBD1. J gave up 2 bases and V 4 bases, and 4 bases lay outside the gene matches. The germline V gene encodes CDR1 SQVTM and CDR2 ANQGSEA. CDR3 size: 13 residues. CDR3 loop: CSVAQGLNTEAFF. CDR3 bases: TGCAGCGTTGCACAGGGGTTAAACACTGAAGCTTTCTTT. Complete variable domain (other parts from reference TRBV29-1 and TRBJ1-1): SAVISQKPSRDICQRGTSLTIQCQVDSQVTMMFWYRQQPGQSLTLIATANQGSEATYESGFVIDKFPISRPNLTFSTLTVSNMSPEDSSIYLCSVAQGLNTEAFFGQGTRLTVV.

This chain links TRBV28 with TRBJ2-7; 10 positions agree with TRBD2. Trimming at V came to 2 bases and at J to 2 bases, leaving 21 bases not matched to a gene. Germline loops: CDR1 MDHEN, CDR2 SYDVKM. CDR3 length: 21 amino acids. The CDR3: CASSLTPWGKRTSGAPYEQYF. As DNA, the CDR3 is TGTGCCAGCAGTTTAACCCCGTGGGGGAAGAGGACTAGCGGAGCCCCCTACGAGCAGTACTTC.

V and J are TRBV30 and TRBJ1-3; no clear D gene. Trimming took 0 bases from V and 3 from J, leaving 9 bases between them. The CDR3 has 14 residues. Germline CDR1 reads GTSNPN; CDR2 reads SVGIG (reference sequence). Here the CDR3 reads CAWSVFGSGNTIYF. CDR3 bases: TGTGCCTGGAGTGTATTTGGTAGTGGAAACACCATATATTTT.

The chain combines TRBV14 with TRBJ1-6; D is unclear. The CDR3 loop spans 15 amino acids. Germline loops: CDR1 SGHDN, CDR2 FVKESK. Trimming removed 10 bases at V and 0 bases at J, with 13 bases between. This CDR3 reads CANTTSSSYNSPLHF. DNA of the CDR3: TGTGCCAACACTACATCAAGCTCCTATAATTCACCCCTCCACTTT.

V gene TRBV27 combines with J gene TRBJ2-2, with 8 bases that match TRBD1. Germline lookup yields CDR1 MNHEY and CDR2 SMNVEV (reference sequence). V shed 2 bases, J shed 5 bases, and the junction held 4 bases outside the gene matches. CDR3 length equals 15 residues. DNA of the CDR3: TGTGCCAGCAGTTTAGGGACAGGCGGGACCGGGGAGCTGTTTTTT. Protein product: CASSLGTGGTGELFF.

The chain joins TRBV5-4 to TRBJ2-7; 11 nucleotides align to TRBD1. The V segment lost 3 bases and the J segment 5 bases; nucleotides outside the gene matches: 7. Germline V CDR1 and CDR2: SGHNT, YYREEE (reference sequence). The CDR3 is 15 amino acids. CDR3 region: CASSSRTGGIDEQYF. In nucleotides, the CDR3 is TGTGCCAGCAGCTCCCGGACAGGGGGCATCGACGAGCAGTACTTC.

The rearrangement uses TRBV5-4 and TRBJ2-1, with 8 bases aligning to TRBD2. CDR3 length equals 15 residues. V was pared by 5 bases and J by 4 bases, with 8 bases of the junction left unmatched. Germline CDR1 SGHNT, CDR2 YYREEE (reference sequence). The CDR3 DNA is TGTGCCAGCAGGTTTGGACTAGCAGATTACAATGAGCAGTTCTTC. Translating it yields CASRFGLADYNEQFF.

This chain links TRBV5-4 with TRBJ1-2, with 8 bases that match TRBD1. Germline V gene data show CDR1 as SGHNT and CDR2 as YYREEE (reference sequence). This CDR3 is 14 amino acids long. V lost 4 bases and J lost 5; bases outside the gene matches: 7. The CDR3 DNA follows: TGTGCCAGCAGCCAACCGGACAGGGAGTATGGCTACACCTTC. Amino acids: CASSQPDREYGYTF.

A single count supports this clone. One end of the junction is discordant with germline, which a read error may explain. The chain uses TRBV2 and TRBJ2-1, with 10 bases identical to TRBD2. The V gene's germline CDR1 is SNHLY and CDR2 FYNNEI. The CDR3 contains 15 residues. The CDR3 nucleotides read TGTGCCAGCAGTGAAGTATTAGCGGGGGGCCCGTGGTCAGTCTTC. Protein: CASSEVLAGGPWSVF.

This clone showed up just a few times. The V call is TRBV2, the J call TRBJ1-2; 7 bases are shared with TRBD1. Losses at the gene ends were 6 bases for V and 6 bases for J; bases not matched to a gene: 7. Germline-derived CDR1 and CDR2 are SNHLY and FYNNEI. The CDR3 has 13 amino acids. Written as DNA, the CDR3 is TGTGCCAGCAGCCAAACGACAGGGAATGGCTACACCTTC. Its translation is CASSQTTGNGYTF.

This chain links TRBV2 with TRBJ2-3; tentative D call: TRBD2 (6 bases). The germline gives CDR1 SNHLY, CDR2 FYNNEI. The V end lost 1 base, the J end lost 5 bases, and 10 bases lay between the germline ends. This CDR3 has 14 amino acids. CDR3 bases: TGTGCCAGCAGTGAAGAGTCTAGCGAAGATACGCAGTATTTT. Translation gives CASSEESSEDTQYF.

The gene calls are TRBV28 and TRBJ2-1; the match to TRBD2 covers 8 bases. V shed 6 bases, J shed 9 bases, and the junction held 13 bases outside the gene matches. This CDR3 is 15 amino acids long. The V gene's germline CDR1 is MDHEN and CDR2 SYDVKM. The CDR3 is CASRAPLAGGGEQFF. DNA for the CDR3: TGTGCCAGCAGGGCCCCCCTAGCGGGTGGGGGTGAGCAGTTCTTC.

The rearrangement joins TRBV6-6 to TRBJ2-5; 7 bases line up with TRBD2. Germline CDR1 is MNHNY and CDR2 is SVGAGI (reference sequence). The V segment lost 3 bases and the J segment 1 base; nucleotides outside the gene matches: 2. The CDR3 covers 14 residues. The CDR3 region has the DNA TGTGCCAGCAGTTATGGGACTACCCAAGAGACCCAGTACTTC. Amino acids: CASSYGTTQETQYF.

CDR3 loop: CASSLFGQGVQNEQFF. DNA of the CDR3: TGTGCCAGCAGCTTGTTTGGGCAGGGGGTTCAAAATGAGCAGTTCTTC. V gene TRBV7-2 combines with J gene TRBJ2-1; TRBD1 aligns across 7 bases. Germline V gives CDR1 SGHTA, CDR2 FQGNSA. There are 16 residues in the CDR3. Trimming removed 3 bases from V and 7 bases from J; junction bases left unmatched: 12.

The V and J genes are TRBV24-1 and TRBJ2-3; 12 bases are a match to TRBD2. The CDR3 runs to 17 residues. J gave up 0 bases and V 0 bases, and 0 bases lay outside the gene matches. Germline CDR1 is KGHDR and CDR2 is SFDVKD. The CDR3 sequence: CATSDLGTSGSTDTQYF. CDR3 coding DNA: TGTGCCACCAGTGATTTGGGGACTAGCGGGAGCACAGATACGCAGTATTTT.

The rearrangement links TRBV6-1 to TRBJ2-4; possible D gene TRBD1, 6 bases. CDR3 length: 15 residues. Deletions cut 3 bases from V and 0 bases from J, with 9 bases between. CDR1 MNHNS and CDR2 SASEGT come from the germline V gene. Here the CDR3 reads CASSDRGLAKNIQYF. Written as DNA, the CDR3 is TGTGCCAGCAGTGACAGGGGCCTAGCCAAAAACATTCAGTACTTC.

The chain recombines TRBV27 with TRBJ2-7, with TRBD1 matching 10 bases. The germline V gene encodes CDR1 MNHEY and CDR2 SMNVEV (reference sequence). Trimming removed 3 bases from V and 4 bases from J; junction bases left unmatched: 3. This CDR3 spans 14 amino acids. The CDR3 DNA reads TGTGCCAGCAGTTTCGACAGGGGGCCATACGAGCAGTACTTC. Encoded protein: CASSFDRGPYEQYF.

This chain joins TRBV19 and TRBJ1-1, with D perhaps matching TRBD1 (6 bases). CDR3 size: 16 residues. Trimming removed 5 bases from V and 1 base from J, with 17 bases in between. Germline V CDR1 and CDR2: LNHDA, SQIVND (reference sequence). The CDR3 protein is CASSLGQLLTNTEAFF. CDR3 DNA sequence: TGTGCCAGTAGTCTTGGACAGTTACTTACGAACACTGAAGCTTTCTTT. Full variable domain (rest looked up from reference TRBV19 and TRBJ1-1): DGGITQSPKYLFRKEGQNVTLSCEQNLNHDAMYWYRQDPGQGLRLIYYSQIVNDFQKGDIAEGYSVSREKKESFPLTVTSAQKNPTAFYLCASSLGQLLTNTEAFFGQGTRLTVV.

This clone was seen a handful of times. The CDR3 bases are TGTGCCAGCAGTGGCACGTACAATGAGCAGTTCTTC. This gives the protein CASSGTYNEQFF. The gene calls are TRBV6-6 and TRBJ2-1, with D unclear. V shed 5 bases and J shed 4 bases, with 6 bases lying between them. This CDR3 region has 12 residues. The germline V gene has CDR1 MNHNY and CDR2 SVGAGI (reference sequence).

The chain combines TRBV21-1 with TRBJ2-4; the table's TRBD1 call for D was not verified on the DNA. TRBV21-1 is a recognized pseudogene. This CDR3 is 17 amino acids long. CDR3 bases: TGTGCCAGCAGCGGAAAGACAGGGGGCTGGACCAAAAACATTCAGTACTTC. Protein: CASSGKTGGWTKNIQYF.

The genes are TRBV5-6 and TRBJ2-2; tentative D call: TRBD1 (6 bases). Germline loops: CDR1 SGHDT, CDR2 YYEEEE. The CDR3 length is 17 residues. The V end was cut by 4 bases, the J end by 0 bases, with 16 bases between. DNA of the CDR3: TGTGCCAGCAGCGAATGGGGTAGGACAGCGAACACCGGGGAGCTGTTTTTT. The encoded protein is CASSEWGRTANTGELFF.

The rearrangement links TRBV21-1 to TRBJ1-2. TRBV21-1 is shown as a pseudogene. This CDR3 is 15 amino acids long. CDR3 bases: TGTGCCAGCAGCACTCCGGGGGGGGGTTACTATGGCTACACCTTC. The encoded protein is CASSTPGGGYYGYTF.

This chain links TRBV28 with TRBJ2-4, with 7 bases matching TRBD2. Trimming cost V 2 bases and J 8 bases; bases outside gene matches: 9. Germline CDR1 is MDHEN and CDR2 is SYDVKM. This CDR3 has 15 residues. The DNA of the CDR3 is TGTGCCAGCAGTTTAATTGAGCGGGGTGTAGACATTCAGTACTTC. Amino acids: CASSLIERGVDIQYF.

This chain uses TRBV18 with TRBJ1-2; 7 nucleotides agree with TRBD1. The V and J ends lost 3 bases and 8 bases, in that order; junction bases with no gene match: 6. Germline V gene sequence: CDR1 KGHSH, CDR2 LQKENI. The CDR3 extends over 13 amino acids. CDR3 protein: CASSPTGEVGYTF. Here the CDR3 DNA reads TGTGCCAGCTCACCTACAGGGGAGGTCGGCTACACCTTC.

This chain joins TRBV10-3 and TRBJ2-1; 9 bases align to TRBD1. This CDR3 is built from 13 residues. V trimming: 10 bases; J trimming: 5 bases; junction bases outside the gene matches: 6. Per germline, CDR1 ENHRY and CDR2 SYGVKD. The CDR3 loop is CATGTGQNNEQFF. The CDR3 DNA is TGTGCCACAGGGACAGGGCAAAACAATGAGCAGTTCTTC.

The count of this clone is one. V is TRBV9 and J is TRBJ2-1; D is undetermined. Germline values: CDR1 SGDLS, CDR2 YYNGEE. This CDR3 has 15 residues. With 0 bases removed from V and 4 bases from J, the gap between germline ends came to 11 bases. CDR3 bases: TGTGCCAGCAGCGTAGTTGGAGATGTATACAATGAGCAGTTCTTC. Amino acids: CASSVVGDVYNEQFF.